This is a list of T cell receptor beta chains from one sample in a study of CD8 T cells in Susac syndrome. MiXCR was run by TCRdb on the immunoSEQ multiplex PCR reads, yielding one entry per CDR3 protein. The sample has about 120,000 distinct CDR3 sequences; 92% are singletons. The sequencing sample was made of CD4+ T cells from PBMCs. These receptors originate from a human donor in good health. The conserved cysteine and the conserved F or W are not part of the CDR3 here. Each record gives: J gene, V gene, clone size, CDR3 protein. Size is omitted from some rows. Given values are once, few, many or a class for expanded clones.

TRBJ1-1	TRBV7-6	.	ASSLEGGSGRAF
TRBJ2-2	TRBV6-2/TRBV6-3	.	ASSPLFVSTGELF
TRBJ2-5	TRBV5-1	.	ASSPNPGLESETQY
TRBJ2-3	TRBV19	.	ASSILGQVILTDTQY
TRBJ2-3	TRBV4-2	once	ASSQDAISTDTQY
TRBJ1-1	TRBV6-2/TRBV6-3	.	ASSYSNTNTEAF
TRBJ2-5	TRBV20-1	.	SARSGYQETQY
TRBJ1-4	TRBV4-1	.	ASSHPQEADEKLF
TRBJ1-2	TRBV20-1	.	SAIEQSGYGYT
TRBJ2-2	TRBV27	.	ASSLAPGNTGELF
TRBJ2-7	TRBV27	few	ASSPRREINYEQY
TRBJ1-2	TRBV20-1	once	SALPPGSYGYT
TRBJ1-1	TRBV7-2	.	ASSLPSGRMAF
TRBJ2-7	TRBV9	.	ASSVAGTSQYEQY
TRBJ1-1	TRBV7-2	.	ASSLAGVSGTEAF
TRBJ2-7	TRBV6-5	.	ASTKGQGLYEQY
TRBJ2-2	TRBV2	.	ASTRGRKLDTGELF
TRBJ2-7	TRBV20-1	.	SARDPLAGGPYEQY
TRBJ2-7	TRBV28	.	ASSAHPGQGAWEQY
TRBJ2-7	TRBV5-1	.	ASNPTVNSYEQY
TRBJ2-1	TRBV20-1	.	SAREAARGGLNEQF
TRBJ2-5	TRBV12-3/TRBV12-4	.	ASSLGGAQETQY
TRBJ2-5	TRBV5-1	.	ASSAGTGQETQY
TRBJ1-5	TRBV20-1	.	SAGPGTGSYSNQPQH
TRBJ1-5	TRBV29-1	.	SVVTGSLDSNQPQH
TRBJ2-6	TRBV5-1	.	ASSPAGAGTGANVLT
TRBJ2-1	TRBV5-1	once	ASSSPGLAGGSESNEQF